The sequence of this TCR beta chain was determined in a study of memory CD8 T cells in hepatitis C reinfection. Study background: A couple of donors resolved primary infection, then developed chronic reinfection. HCV reinfection meant a positive HCV RNA test after two negative tests at least 60 days apart. Study results and caveats: Only a handful of donors prevented definitive conclusions about public clonotypes.

Trimming took 5 bases from V and 3 from J; bases not matched to a gene: 13. The CDR3 length is 17 residues. The germline V gene has CDR1 MDHEN and CDR2 SYDVKM. The time point was: late/post reinfection, 12 to 24 weeks after detection. Sorted cells were sequenced directly ex vivo without any in vitro expansion. Control naive CD8 T cells came from two donors at all three reinfection time points. Generated by immunoSEQ multiplex PCR, the TCRdb table keeps only in-frame clones and is missing some. The sample consists of about 50,000 clones, roughly 89% of them appearing once. A remark on this clone: Its target is not known.

The genes are TRBV28 and TRBJ2-5; 9 bases align to TRBD2. This sequence originates from a man younger than 30 with hepatitis C virus infection. The source material was naive CD8+ T cells sorted from blood. CDR3 region: CASSPQAGGLMEETQYF. As DNA, the CDR3 is TGTGCCAGCAGTCCTCAAGCGGGAGGCCTGATGGAAGAGACCCAGTACTTC.